What follows is one T cell receptor beta chain and its context. Its binding antigen is unknown. No much larger clone is present one base from it, and per-base qualities are unavailable. The record originates from a study of identical twins (dated by TCRdb to the mid-2010s). In terms of the full investigation: To test whether fetal clonotypes persist, this study deep-sequenced TCR alpha and beta repertoires from monozygotic twins, from unrelated adults of various ages, and from cord blood. To rule out contamination, replicate twin experiments were performed at different times with different library preparation protocols. The research as a whole found: Zero-insertion analyses could be partly confounded by invariant T cells such as MAIT and iNKT, though diverse VJ usage argued against such confounding for most clonotypes. Because the same donors could not be followed over many years, the conclusions relied on cross-sectional statistical analysis. Fewer insertions were carried by abundant cord blood beta clonotypes, a similar but weaker trend appeared in young adult naive repertoires, and no such trend appeared in memory repertoires. Out-of-frame TCR alpha sequences shared between twins showed an excess of low generation-probability sequences compared with coincidental sharing between unrelated individuals. In beta out-of-frame sequences, excess twin sharing was weaker, because having fewer shared sequences lowered the signal-to-noise ratio. Recombination models systematically underestimated out-of-frame TCR alpha sharing in monozygotic twins but agreed with sharing between unrelated individuals.

The cysteine opens and the phenylalanine closes a CDR3 of 15 amino acids. CDR3 DNA only is kept here, 45 bases in frame from base 1. Via the germline V gene, CDR1 is MGHRA and CDR2 YSYEKL. Library preparation used 5' RACE. Sequenced on an Illumina HiSeq 2000. A universal primer binding site was introduced by template switching, and a unique molecular identifier was present in the final cDNA, enabling accurate counting of TCR cDNA molecules. First-strand cDNA for TCR alpha and beta chains was synthesized from specific primers in the conserved constant-segment region. To control for contamination, every cDNA library was double barcoded, receiving both a SMART-Mk sample barcode and Illumina barcodes. TruSeq adapter sequences along with Illumina sample barcodes were introduced in two successive PCR steps. Sequencing of the TCR alpha and beta cDNA libraries was done on the Illumina HiSeq platform using custom primers. As for how the authors treated the data: MiGEC was used to process raw reads and extract unique molecular identifiers, and MiXCR was used to find CDR3 positions. Recombination models were inferred per individual with the repgenHMM and IGoR tools using an EM algorithm. The tcR package in R was used for shared clonotype analysis, with sharing normalized by the product of cloneset sizes. To study raw recombination free of thymic and clonal selection effects, out-of-frame nonproductive sequences were analyzed. The raw public data were reprocessed by TCRdb itself: fastp quality trimming at Q25, MiXCR clonotype calling, in-frame beta chains only. Each CDR3 protein appears once, grouped with its most common genes and DNA. Here the V and J calls rest on TCRdb's processing, not on the authors' analysis. The sample table records 1.5 million to 2 million distinct CDR3 sequences; less than 35% of these occur just once. Clones ranked in the top ten supply approximately 0.25% of the sample.

All donors were healthy Caucasians. This chain is built from TRBV4-1 and TRBJ2-1; 14 bases in the middle match TRBD2. The J call may be mistaken, given a closer DNA end match to TRBJ2-7. The sequenced sample was cord blood. This sequence originates from a newborn girl in good health. The bases are TGCGCCAGCAGCCAAAGGACTAGCGGGGGGAATGAGCAGTACTTC. Its amino acids are CASSQRTSGGNEQYF.